This TCR beta chain is drawn from a study of blood T cells in healthy people across ages. Study-wide points: Diversity of TCR beta correlated strongly with naive T cell percentage. Higher diversity, along with more naive CD4+ cells, distinguished long-lived donors from aged donors.

The CDR3 extends over 13 amino acids. Germline V CDR1 and CDR2: SQVTM, ANQGSEA. The second PCR ran about 6 to 11 cycles with a sample-barcoded 5' primer and J-beta primers. TCRdb recomputed calls from the 5' RACE reads with MiXCR, one row per CDR3 protein. In the table there are 600,000 to 850,000 distinct CDR3 sequences, around a quarter of which are singletons. In regard to this clonotype: The antigen remains unidentified.

These data were likewise used in another study, on T cells of mothers and their children. That report notes: Mothers and children who were related shared slightly more overlap than unrelated pairs, but not significantly more.

The chain recombines TRBV29-1 with TRBJ1-4; no definite D call. The receptor was derived from a boy aged 5-17 years in good health. The sequenced sample consisted of blood. CDR3 DNA: TGCAACAGTCGAGGGTCCACTAATGAAAAACTGTTTTTT. Amino acids: CNSRGSTNEKLFF. The variable domain in full, with the rest retrieved from reference TRBV29-1 and TRBJ1-4, is SAVISQKPSRDICQRGTSLTIQCQVDSQVTMMFWYRQQPGQSLTLIATANQGSEATYESGFVIDKFPISRPNLTFSTLTVSNMSPEDSSIYLCNSRGSTNEKLFFGSGTQLSVL.